This T cell receptor beta chain was sequenced during a study of control samples from healthy donors and cancer patients. The CDR3 is 14 amino acids. CDR1 and CDR2 from the germline V gene are KGHSH and LQKENI. With V trimmed by 4 bases and J by 2 bases, 3 bases remained unmatched. The data were produced by immunoSEQ multiplex PCR, yet TCRdb's version contains in-frame clones alone and is incomplete. The sample shows about 130,000 clones, roughly 91% of them seen only once. The specimen was PBMCs. The sequence was collected from a man in his fifties with head and neck cancer. The genes are TRBV18 and TRBJ2-3; 7 bases line up with TRBD2. This CDR3 reads CASSLRDYTDTQYF. CDR3 bases: TGTGCCAGCTCACTCCGGGACTACACAGATACGCAGTATTTT.